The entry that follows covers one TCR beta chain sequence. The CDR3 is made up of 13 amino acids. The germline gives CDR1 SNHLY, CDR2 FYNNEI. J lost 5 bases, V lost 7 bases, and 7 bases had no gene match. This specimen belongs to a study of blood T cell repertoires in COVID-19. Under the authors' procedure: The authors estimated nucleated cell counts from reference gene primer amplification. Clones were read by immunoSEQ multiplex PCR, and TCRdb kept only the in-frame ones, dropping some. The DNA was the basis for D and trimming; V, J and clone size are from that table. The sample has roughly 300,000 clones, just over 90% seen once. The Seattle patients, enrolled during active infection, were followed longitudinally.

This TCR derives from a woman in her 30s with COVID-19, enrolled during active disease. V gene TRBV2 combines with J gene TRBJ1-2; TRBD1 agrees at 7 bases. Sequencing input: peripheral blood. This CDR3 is CASKQGLGYGYTF. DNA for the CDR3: TGTGCCAGCAAACAGGGGTTAGGGTATGGCTACACCTTC. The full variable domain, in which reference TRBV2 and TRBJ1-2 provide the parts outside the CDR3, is EPEVTQTPSHQVTQMGQEVILRCVPISNHLYFYWYRQILGQKVEFLVSFYNNEISEKSEIFDDQFSVERPDGSNFTLKIRSTKLEDSAMYFCASKQGLGYGYTFGSGTRLTVV.